Presented here are 22 T cell receptor beta chains from one specimen sequenced in a study of cytomegalovirus exposure and HLA in healthy donors. 13 Jbeta primers and 60 Vbeta primers were used for the PCR. Only in-frame clones appear in the TCRdb table, and some are missing; sequencing was by immunoSEQ multiplex PCR. The sample records 95,000 to 150,000 clones, 63% being singletons. The sequenced sample consisted of PBMCs. All receptors come from a man between 40 and 49 years old in good health and CMV-seropositive.

This clone was seen a handful of times. The V call is TRBV5-1, the J call TRBJ1-2, with D hard to call. CDR1 is SGHRS and CDR2 is YFSETQ in the germline V gene. The CDR3 consists of 14 residues. Trimming stripped 0 bases from V and 6 bases from J, with 12 bases between. The CDR3 sequence: CASSLVLAEHGYTF. CDR3 DNA sequence: TGCGCCAGCAGCTTGGTCTTGGCGGAACATGGCTACACCTTC.

This clone has just a few counts. The V and J genes are TRBV7-3 and TRBJ2-2; unclear D gene. Trimming removed 1 base from V and 4 bases from J, with 10 bases in between. The CDR3 consists of 15 residues. Germline V gene lookup returns CDR1 SGHTA and CDR2 FQGTGA. The CDR3 DNA is TGTGCCAGCAGCTTAAGATCATCGGTCACCGGGGAGCTGTTTTTT. The encoded protein is CASSLRSSVTGELFF.

The CDR3 coding sequence is TGTGCCTGGAGCGTTGGGGCTACCACCGGGGAGCTGTTTTTT. This encodes CAWSVGATTGELFF. The chain combines TRBV30 with TRBJ2-2; D is possibly TRBD1 (5 bases). This CDR3 has 14 amino acids. Germline V CDR1 and CDR2: GTSNPN, SVGIG (reference sequence). Trimming left V 3 bases short and J 4 bases short, with 12 bases between.

This clone was seen more than once but under ten times. CDR3 DNA sequence: TGTGCCAGCAGTGTTAAGCGGAACACCGGGGAGCTGTTTTTT. Translating gives CASSVKRNTGELFF. J is TRBJ2-2 and V is TRBV2, with D hard to call. Trimming took 4 bases from V and 1 from J, leaving 7 bases between them. CDR1 SNHLY and CDR2 FYNNEI come from the germline V gene. The CDR3 sequence is 14 residues long.

This sequence joins TRBV7-3 and TRBJ2-1; 10 bases agree with TRBD2. The V and J ends lost 1 base and 5 bases, in that order; junction bases with no gene match: 5. Germline CDR1 SGHTA, CDR2 FQGTGA. The CDR3 length is 16 residues. CDR3 protein: CASSLNPAGGNNEQFF. The CDR3 region has the DNA TGTGCCAGCAGCTTAAACCCAGCGGGAGGGAACAATGAGCAGTTCTTC. Looking up the rest from reference TRBV7-3 and TRBJ2-1 gives the full variable domain: GAGVSQTPSNKVTEKGKYVELRCDPISGHTALYWYRQSLGQGPEFLIYFQGTGAADDSGLPNDRFFAVRPEGSVSTLKIQRTERGDSAVYLCASSLNPAGGNNEQFFGPGTRLTVL.

The chain couples TRBV7-9 to TRBJ2-1; D possibly corresponds to TRBD2 (6 bases). The V gene lost 4 bases and the J gene lost 6 bases, with 10 bases spanning the gap. The V gene's germline CDR1 is SEHNR and CDR2 FQNEAQ (reference sequence). The CDR3 has 13 amino acids. CDR3 nucleotide sequence: TGTGCCAGCAGCTCCTCGACTAGCAATGAGCAGTTCTTC. Translation: CASSSSTSNEQFF.

This clone was counted a few times. This rearrangement joins TRBV6-1 to TRBJ2-7, with TRBD1 identical over 12 bases. The V gene end was trimmed by 8 bases and the J gene end by 5 bases; junction bases not matched to a gene: 4. In germline, CDR1 is MNHNS, CDR2 SASEGT. The CDR3 covers 13 residues. The CDR3 is CASAGTGGNEQYF. CDR3 nucleotide sequence: TGTGCCAGCGCCGGGACAGGGGGCAACGAGCAGTACTTC.

The V call is TRBV4-3, the J call TRBJ2-2, with TRBD1 identical over 7 bases. The V and J ends lost 4 bases and 5 bases, in that order; junction bases with no gene match: 7. This CDR3 contains 15 residues. CDR1 and CDR2 from the germline V gene are LGHNA and YSLEER. DNA for the CDR3: TGCGCCAGCAGCCGCCGGACAGGAAATACCGGGGAGCTGTTTTTT. It is translated as CASSRRTGNTGELFF.

This clone was seen more than once but under ten times. This sequence joins TRBV5-6 and TRBJ1-2, with TRBD1 matching 10 bases. This CDR3 has 16 residues. The germline CDR1 and CDR2 sequences are SGHDT and YYEEEE. J gave up 7 bases and V 2 bases, and 11 bases lay outside the gene matches. The DNA for the CDR3 is TGTGCCAGCAGCTTCCTGTCGGGACAGGGGATGGGTGGCTACACCTTC. Translated, it gives CASSFLSGQGMGGYTF.

The genes are TRBV11-2 and TRBJ1-2; possible D gene TRBD1, 6 bases. Germline values: CDR1 SGHAT, CDR2 FQNNGV. The length of the CDR3 is 13 residues. The ends were cut back, 5 bases at V and 4 bases at J, with 11 bases in the middle. CDR3 sequence (DNA): TGTGCCAGCAGCCCCATGGACAGCTATGGCTACACCTTC. Protein sequence: CASSPMDSYGYTF.

V usage is TRBV4-1 and J usage is TRBJ1-3; 7 bases agree with TRBD1. V lost 2 bases, J lost 4 bases, and 8 bases stayed unmatched. The CDR3 loop spans 16 amino acids. Germline CDR1 is MGHRA and CDR2 is YSYEKL. In DNA, the CDR3 is TGCGCCAGCAGCCAAAGACAGGGAAGACAGGGAAACACCATATATTTT. The encoded protein is CASSQRQGRQGNTIYF.

This chain connects TRBV5-1 to TRBJ2-1; 9 positions match TRBD1. Germline CDR1 is SGHRS and CDR2 is YFSETQ. Unmatched junction bases numbered 8, after V lost 4 bases and J lost 3 bases. The CDR3 consists of 16 residues. In DNA form, the CDR3 reads TGCGCCAGCAGCGGAGGACAGGGGACAAGCTACAATGAGCAGTTCTTC. Translation gives CASSGGQGTSYNEQFF.

This chain joins TRBV10-3 and TRBJ2-6, with a weak D call TRBD1 (6 bases). Trimming shortened V by 8 bases and J by 0 bases, and 23 bases separated the two germline ends. The CDR3 spans 19 residues. Looked up from germline, CDR1 is ENHRY and CDR2 is SYGVKD. CDR3 protein: CAIFPGQGALGSGANVLTF. The CDR3 region has the DNA TGTGCCATCTTTCCGGGACAAGGGGCACTCGGCTCTGGGGCCAACGTCCTGACTTTC.

V usage is TRBV18 and J usage is TRBJ2-7, with TRBD1 identical over 11 bases. V dropped 3 bases and J dropped 2; count of bases not matched to a gene: 0. From germline, CDR1 is KGHSH and CDR2 LQKENI. This CDR3 is built from 14 residues. CDR3 in DNA: TGTGCCAGCTCACCGGGACAGGGGGCCTACGAGCAGTACTTC. This translates into CASSPGQGAYEQYF.

This clone was counted a few times. Other DNA sequences in the same sample also yield this CDR3. This chain connects TRBV2 to TRBJ1-1; weak D call: TRBD1 (6 bases). The CDR3 totals 13 residues. The germline V and J ends were trimmed by 5 bases and 1 base, with 8 bases remaining between them. Germline V gene lookup returns CDR1 SNHLY and CDR2 FYNNEI. This CDR3 is CASSSQGNTEAFF. The DNA of the CDR3 is TGTGCCAGCAGTTCACAGGGGAACACTGAAGCTTTCTTT.

This clone appeared a single time. Within the sample, other DNA sequences also encode this same CDR3. V is TRBV28 and J is TRBJ1-2; weak D call: TRBD1 (5 bases). Germline loops: CDR1 MDHEN, CDR2 SYDVKM. Trimming cost V 1 base and J 8 bases, with 8 bases left between them. The CDR3 is 12 residues long. This chain's CDR3 is CASSLSGYGYTF. Written as DNA, the CDR3 is TGTGCCAGCAGTTTATCAGGGTACGGCTACACCTTC.

The V gene is TRBV6-1, the J gene TRBJ2-7, with a possible D match to TRBD2 (6 bases). This CDR3 spans 13 amino acids. Germline V gives CDR1 MNHNS, CDR2 SASEGT. The V and J ends lost 5 bases and 9 bases respectively, with 17 bases between them. The DNA of the CDR3 is TGTGCCAGCAGTCCAAGGACTATGGGCTGGCAGTACTTC. It yields the protein CASSPRTMGWQYF.

The CDR3, as DNA: TGCGCCAGCAGCCAAAACCGGGACAAAAGTATTTCACCCCTCCACTTT. Protein sequence: CASSQNRDKSISPLHF. The chain employs TRBV4-1 and TRBJ1-6; possible D gene TRBD1, 6 bases. Per the germline V gene, CDR1 is MGHRA and CDR2 is YSYEKL. The CDR3 consists of 16 residues. V was cut by 2 bases and J by 9 bases, with 17 bases left in between.

This chain links TRBV29-1 with TRBJ1-2; D remains ambiguous. The V gene's germline CDR1 is SQVTM and CDR2 ANQGSEA. The CDR3 contains 15 residues. V was trimmed by 5 bases and J by 2 bases, leaving 18 bases between them. The CDR3 loop reads CSVPDLGSTNYGYTF. The CDR3 DNA follows: TGCAGCGTTCCCGACCTAGGGAGCACCAACTATGGCTACACCTTC.

Concerning this clone: This sample includes further DNA sequences coding for the same CDR3. The chain is built from TRBV5-1 and TRBJ2-5; D not resolved. The CDR3 is 13 residues long. Germline CDR1 SGHRS, CDR2 YFSETQ. V was trimmed by 0 bases and J by 4 bases, leaving 7 bases between them. The CDR3 sequence: CASSLAGVETQYF. CDR3 DNA: TGCGCCAGCAGCTTGGCCGGAGTAGAGACCCAGTACTTC. The variable domain in full, with the rest retrieved from reference TRBV5-1 and TRBJ2-5, is KAGVTQTPRYLIKTRGQQVTLSCSPISGHRSVSWYQQTPGQGLQFLFEYFSETQRNKGNFPGRFSGRQFSNSRSEMNVSTLELGDSALYLCASSLAGVETQYFGPGTRLLVL.

The V gene is TRBV5-1, the J gene TRBJ2-7; 7 bases align to TRBD2. The germline gives CDR1 SGHRS, CDR2 YFSETQ. This CDR3 has 13 residues. V lost 0 bases and J lost 5; bases outside the gene matches: 2. CDR3 protein: CASSLVGGHEQYF. For the CDR3, the DNA is TGCGCCAGCAGCTTGGTGGGAGGGCACGAGCAGTACTTC.

V is TRBV29-1 and J is TRBJ1-5; D possibly corresponds to TRBD1 (5 bases). Trimming stripped 5 bases from V and 5 bases from J, with 13 bases between. The CDR3 consists of 13 residues. Germline CDR1 and CDR2: SQVTM and ANQGSEA. The CDR3 is CSVLPGNHQPQHF. CDR3 bases: TGCAGCGTTCTCCCAGGGAACCATCAGCCCCAGCATTTT.